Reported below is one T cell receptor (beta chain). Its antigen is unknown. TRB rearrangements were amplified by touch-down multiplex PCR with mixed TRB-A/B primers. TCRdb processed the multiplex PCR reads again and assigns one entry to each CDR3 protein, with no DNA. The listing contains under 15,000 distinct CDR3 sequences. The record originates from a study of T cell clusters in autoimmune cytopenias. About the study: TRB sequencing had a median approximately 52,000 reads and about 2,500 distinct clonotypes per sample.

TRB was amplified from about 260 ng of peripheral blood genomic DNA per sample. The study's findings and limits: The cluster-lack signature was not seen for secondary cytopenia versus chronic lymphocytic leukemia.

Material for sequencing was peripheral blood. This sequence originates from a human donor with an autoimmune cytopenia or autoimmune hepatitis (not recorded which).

This chain's CDR3 is CASSYSRAEDQPQHF. The rearrangement links TRBV6-6 to TRBJ1-5. Germline lookup yields CDR1 MNHNY and CDR2 SVGAGI (reference sequence). This CDR3 has 15 amino acids.